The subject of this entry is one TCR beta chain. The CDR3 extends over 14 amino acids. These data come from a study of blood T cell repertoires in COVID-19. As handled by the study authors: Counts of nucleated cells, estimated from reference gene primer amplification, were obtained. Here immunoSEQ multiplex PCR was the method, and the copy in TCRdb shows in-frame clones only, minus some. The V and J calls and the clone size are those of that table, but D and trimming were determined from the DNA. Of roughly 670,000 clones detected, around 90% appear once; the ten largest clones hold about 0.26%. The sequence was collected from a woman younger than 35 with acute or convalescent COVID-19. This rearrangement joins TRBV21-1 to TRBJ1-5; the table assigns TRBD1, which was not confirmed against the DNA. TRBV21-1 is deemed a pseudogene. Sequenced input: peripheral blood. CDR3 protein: CASSTTGRNQPQHF. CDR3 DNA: TGTGCCAGCAGCACTACAGGTCGCAATCAGCCCCAGCATTTT.